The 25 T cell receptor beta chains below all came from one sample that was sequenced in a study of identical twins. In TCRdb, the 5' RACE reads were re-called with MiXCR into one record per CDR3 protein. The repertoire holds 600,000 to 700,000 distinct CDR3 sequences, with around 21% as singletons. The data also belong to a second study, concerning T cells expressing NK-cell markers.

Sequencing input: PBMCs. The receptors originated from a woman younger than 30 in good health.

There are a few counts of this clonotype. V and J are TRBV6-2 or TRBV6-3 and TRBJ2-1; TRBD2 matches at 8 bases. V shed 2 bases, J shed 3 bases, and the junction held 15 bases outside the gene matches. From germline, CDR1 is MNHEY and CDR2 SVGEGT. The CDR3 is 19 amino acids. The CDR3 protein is CASSYPQREVRGVYNEQFF. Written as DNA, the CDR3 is TGTGCCAGCAGTTACCCCCAACGAGAGGTGCGGGGGGTCTACAATGAGCAGTTCTTC.

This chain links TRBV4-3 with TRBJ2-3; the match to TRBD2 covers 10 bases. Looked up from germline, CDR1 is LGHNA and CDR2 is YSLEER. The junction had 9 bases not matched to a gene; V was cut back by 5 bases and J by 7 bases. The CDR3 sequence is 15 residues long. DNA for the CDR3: TGCGCCAGCAGCACCTCTAGCGGGAGCGGGAATACGCAGTATTTT. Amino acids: CASSTSSGSGNTQYF.

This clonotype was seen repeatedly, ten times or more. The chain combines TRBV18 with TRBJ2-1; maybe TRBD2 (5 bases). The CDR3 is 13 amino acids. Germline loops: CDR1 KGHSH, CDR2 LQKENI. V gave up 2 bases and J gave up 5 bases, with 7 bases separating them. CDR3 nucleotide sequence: TGTGCCAGCTCACCAACCGGGAACAATGAGCAGTTCTTC. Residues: CASSPTGNNEQFF. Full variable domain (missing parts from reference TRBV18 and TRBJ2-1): NAGVMQNPRHLVRRRGQEARLRCSPMKGHSHVYWYRQLPEEGLKFMVYLQKENIIDESGMPKERFSAEFPKEGPSILRIQQVVRGDSAAYFCASSPTGNNEQFFGPGTRLTVL.

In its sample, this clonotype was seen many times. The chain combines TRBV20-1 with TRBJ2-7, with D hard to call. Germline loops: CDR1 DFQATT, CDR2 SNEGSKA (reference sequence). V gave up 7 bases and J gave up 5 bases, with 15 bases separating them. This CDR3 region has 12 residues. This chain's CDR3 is CSVFNPSHEQYF. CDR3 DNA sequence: TGCAGTGTGTTTAACCCGAGCCACGAGCAGTACTTC.

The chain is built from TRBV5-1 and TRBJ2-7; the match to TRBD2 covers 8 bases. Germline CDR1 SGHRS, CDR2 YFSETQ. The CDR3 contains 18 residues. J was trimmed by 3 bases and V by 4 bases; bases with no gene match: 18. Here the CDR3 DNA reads TGCGCCAGCAGCCCCCTGGCGGGGGGCCCTGCTAATTTCTACGAGCAGTACTTC. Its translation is CASSPLAGGPANFYEQYF.

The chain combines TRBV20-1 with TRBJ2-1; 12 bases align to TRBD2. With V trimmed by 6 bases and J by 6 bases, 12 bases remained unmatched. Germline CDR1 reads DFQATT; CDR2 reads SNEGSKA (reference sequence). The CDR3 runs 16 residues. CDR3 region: CSAISVTSGRGNEQFF. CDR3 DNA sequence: TGCAGTGCAATATCTGTGACTAGCGGGAGAGGCAATGAGCAGTTCTTC.

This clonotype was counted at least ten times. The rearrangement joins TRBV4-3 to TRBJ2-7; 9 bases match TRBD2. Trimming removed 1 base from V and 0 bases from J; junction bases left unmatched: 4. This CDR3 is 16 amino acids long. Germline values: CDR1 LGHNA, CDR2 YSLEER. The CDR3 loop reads CASSQGLADSSYEQYF. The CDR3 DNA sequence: TGCGCCAGCAGCCAAGGACTAGCGGACAGCTCCTACGAGCAGTACTTC.

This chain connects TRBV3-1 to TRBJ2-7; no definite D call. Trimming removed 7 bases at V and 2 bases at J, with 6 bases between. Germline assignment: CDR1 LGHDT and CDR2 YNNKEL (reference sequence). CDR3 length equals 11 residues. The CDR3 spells CASTIPYEQYF. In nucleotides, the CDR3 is TGTGCCAGCACCATACCCTACGAGCAGTACTTC.

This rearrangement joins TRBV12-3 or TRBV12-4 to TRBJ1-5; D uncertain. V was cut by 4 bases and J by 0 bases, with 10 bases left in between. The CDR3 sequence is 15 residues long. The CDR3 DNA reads TGTGCCAGCAGTTCGATGGCATATAGCAATCAGCCCCAGCATTTT. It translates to CASSSMAYSNQPQHF.

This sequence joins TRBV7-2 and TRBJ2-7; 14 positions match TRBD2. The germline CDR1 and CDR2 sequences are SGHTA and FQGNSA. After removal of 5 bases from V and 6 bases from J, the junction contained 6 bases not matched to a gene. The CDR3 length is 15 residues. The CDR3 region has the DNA TGTGCCAGCAGCCGGGGACTAGCGGGAGAGGGCGAGCAGTACTTC. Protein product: CASSRGLAGEGEQYF.

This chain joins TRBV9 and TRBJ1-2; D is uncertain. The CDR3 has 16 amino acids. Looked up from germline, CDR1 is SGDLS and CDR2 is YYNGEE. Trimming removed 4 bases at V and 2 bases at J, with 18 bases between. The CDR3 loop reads CASSQGPRPTNYGYTF. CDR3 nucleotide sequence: TGTGCCAGCAGCCAAGGCCCTCGACCAACGAACTATGGCTACACCTTC.

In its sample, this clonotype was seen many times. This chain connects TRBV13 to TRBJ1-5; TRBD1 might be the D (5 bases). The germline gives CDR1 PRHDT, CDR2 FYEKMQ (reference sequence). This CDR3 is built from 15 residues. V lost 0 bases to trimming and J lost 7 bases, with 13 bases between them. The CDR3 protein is CASSLGPGPLQPQHF. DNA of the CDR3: TGTGCCAGCAGCTTAGGTCCGGGACCCTTGCAGCCCCAGCATTTT.

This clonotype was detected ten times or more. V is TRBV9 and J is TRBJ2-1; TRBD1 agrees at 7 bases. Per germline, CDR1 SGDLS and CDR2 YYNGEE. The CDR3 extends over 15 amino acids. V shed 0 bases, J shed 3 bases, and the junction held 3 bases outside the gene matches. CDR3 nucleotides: TGTGCCAGCAGCGTAGGGACAGGCAGCTACAATGAGCAGTTCTTC. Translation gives CASSVGTGSYNEQFF. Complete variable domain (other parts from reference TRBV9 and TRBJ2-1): DSGVTQTPKHLITATGQRVTLRCSPRSGDLSVYWYQQSLDQGLQFLIQYYNGEERAKGNILERFSAQQFPDLHSELNLSSLELGDSALYFCASSVGTGSYNEQFFGPGTRLTVL.

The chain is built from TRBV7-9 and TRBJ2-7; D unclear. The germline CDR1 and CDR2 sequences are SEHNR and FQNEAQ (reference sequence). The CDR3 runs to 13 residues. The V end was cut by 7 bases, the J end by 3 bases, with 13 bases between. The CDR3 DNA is TGTGCCAGCACCCTTTCTGGGGTCTACGAGCAGTACTTC. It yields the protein CASTLSGVYEQYF.

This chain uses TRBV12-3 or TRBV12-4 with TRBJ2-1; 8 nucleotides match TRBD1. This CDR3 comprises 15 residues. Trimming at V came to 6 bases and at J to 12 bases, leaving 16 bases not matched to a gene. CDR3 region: CASSLRTGPALAQFF. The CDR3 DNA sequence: TGTGCCAGCAGCCTTAGGACAGGGCCTGCGTTGGCGCAGTTCTTC.

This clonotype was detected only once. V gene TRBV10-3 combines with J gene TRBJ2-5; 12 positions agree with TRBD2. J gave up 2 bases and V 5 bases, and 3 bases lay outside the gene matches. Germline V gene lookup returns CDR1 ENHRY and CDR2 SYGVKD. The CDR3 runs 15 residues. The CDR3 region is CAISPTSGRQETQYF. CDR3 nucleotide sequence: TGTGCCATCAGTCCGACTAGCGGGAGACAAGAGACCCAGTACTTC.

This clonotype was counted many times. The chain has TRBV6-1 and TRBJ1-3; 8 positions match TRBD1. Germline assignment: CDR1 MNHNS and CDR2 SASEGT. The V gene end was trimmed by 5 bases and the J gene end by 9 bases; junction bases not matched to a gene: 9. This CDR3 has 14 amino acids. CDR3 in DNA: TGTGCCAGCAGTACGAGACAGGGGATGGGCACCATATATTTT. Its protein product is CASSTRQGMGTIYF.

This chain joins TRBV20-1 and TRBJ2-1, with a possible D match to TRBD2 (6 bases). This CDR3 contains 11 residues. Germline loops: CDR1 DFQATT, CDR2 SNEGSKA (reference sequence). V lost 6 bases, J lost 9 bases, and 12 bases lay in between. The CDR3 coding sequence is TGCAGTGCCGCGGGGTACGCTGAGCAGTTCTTC. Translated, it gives CSAAGYAEQFF.

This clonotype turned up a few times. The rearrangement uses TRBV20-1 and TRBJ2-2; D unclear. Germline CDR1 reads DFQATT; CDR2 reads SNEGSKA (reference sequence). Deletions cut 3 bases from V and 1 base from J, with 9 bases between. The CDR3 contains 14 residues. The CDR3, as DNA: TGCAGTGCTAGGGGGAAGAGGAACACCGGGGAGCTGTTTTTT. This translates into CSARGKRNTGELFF.

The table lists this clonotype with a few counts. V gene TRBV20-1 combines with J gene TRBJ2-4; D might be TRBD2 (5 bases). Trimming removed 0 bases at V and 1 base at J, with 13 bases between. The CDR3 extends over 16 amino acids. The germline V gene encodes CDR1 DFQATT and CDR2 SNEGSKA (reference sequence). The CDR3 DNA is TGCAGTGCTAGAGATGAGGGATCGACGGCCAAAAACATTCAGTACTTC. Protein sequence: CSARDEGSTAKNIQYF.

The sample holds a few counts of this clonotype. CDR3 nucleotides: TGCGCCAGCAGCCCCGGTCCAGACCAGTACAATGAGCAGTTCTTC. Amino acids: CASSPGPDQYNEQFF. The chain combines TRBV5-1 with TRBJ2-1; D gene ambiguous. Germline loops: CDR1 SGHRS, CDR2 YFSETQ. Trimming removed 4 bases at V and 4 bases at J, with 15 bases between. CDR3 size: 15 residues.

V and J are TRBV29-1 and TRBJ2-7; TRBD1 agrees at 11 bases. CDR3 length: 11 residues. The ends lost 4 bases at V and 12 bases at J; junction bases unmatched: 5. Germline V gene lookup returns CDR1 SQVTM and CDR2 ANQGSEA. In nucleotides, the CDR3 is TGCAGCGTTGGCGGGACAGGGGGACCGTACTTC. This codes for CSVGGTGGPYF.

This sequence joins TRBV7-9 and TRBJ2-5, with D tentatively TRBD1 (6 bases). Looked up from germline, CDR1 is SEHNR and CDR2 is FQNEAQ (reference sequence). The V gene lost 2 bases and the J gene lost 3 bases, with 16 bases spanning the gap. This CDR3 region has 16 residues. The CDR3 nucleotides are TGTGCCAGCAGCTTAAGAGGGGGTTCCGTTAAAGAGACCCAGTACTTC. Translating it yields CASSLRGGSVKETQYF.

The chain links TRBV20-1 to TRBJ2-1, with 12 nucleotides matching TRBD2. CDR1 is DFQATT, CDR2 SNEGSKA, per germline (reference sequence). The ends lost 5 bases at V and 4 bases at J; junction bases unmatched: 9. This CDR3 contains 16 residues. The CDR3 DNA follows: TGCAGTGCTTTGAGGCTAGCGGGAGGGCGGTACAATGAGCAGTTCTTC. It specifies CSALRLAGGRYNEQFF.

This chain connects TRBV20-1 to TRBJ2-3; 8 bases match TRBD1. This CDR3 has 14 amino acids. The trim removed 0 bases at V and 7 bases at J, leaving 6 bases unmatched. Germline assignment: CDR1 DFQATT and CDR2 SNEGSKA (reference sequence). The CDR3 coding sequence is TGCAGTGCTAGAGATTTGACAGGGGATTATACGCAGTATTTT. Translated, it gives CSARDLTGDYTQYF.